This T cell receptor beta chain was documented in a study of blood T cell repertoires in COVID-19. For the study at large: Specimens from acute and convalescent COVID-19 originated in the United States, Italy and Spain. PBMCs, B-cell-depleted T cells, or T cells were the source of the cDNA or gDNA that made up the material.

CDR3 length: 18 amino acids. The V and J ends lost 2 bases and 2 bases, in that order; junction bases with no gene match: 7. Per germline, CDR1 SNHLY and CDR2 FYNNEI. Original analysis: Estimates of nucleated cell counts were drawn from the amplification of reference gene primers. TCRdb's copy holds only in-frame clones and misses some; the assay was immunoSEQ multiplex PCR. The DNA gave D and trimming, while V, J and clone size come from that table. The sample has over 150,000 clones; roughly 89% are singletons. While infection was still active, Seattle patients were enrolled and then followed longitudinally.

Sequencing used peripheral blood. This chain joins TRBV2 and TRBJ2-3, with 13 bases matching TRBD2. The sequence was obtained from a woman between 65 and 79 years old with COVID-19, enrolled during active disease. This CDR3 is CASSEWMTSGGPTDTQYF. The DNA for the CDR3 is TGTGCCAGCAGTGAATGGATGACTAGCGGGGGGCCCACAGATACGCAGTATTTT.